The 29 T cell receptor beta chains listed next were all sequenced from one sample in a study of blood T cell repertoires in COVID-19. Method: immunoSEQ multiplex PCR; TCRdb's copy keeps in-frame clones and lacks some. The sample contains 200,000 to 250,000 clones, around 82% of which appear only once. Input material: PBMCs or T cells enriched from blood (not recorded which). The receptors stem from a young man with acute COVID-19.

The CDR3 DNA follows: TGTGCCAGCAGCTCATCTCTTACTAGCGGAAGCACAGATACGCAGTATTTT. Translating it yields CASSSSLTSGSTDTQYF. The J gene is TRBJ2-3, the V gene TRBV7-9, with TRBD2 matching over 8 bases. V shed 4 bases, J shed 0 bases, and the junction held 9 bases outside the gene matches. This CDR3 comprises 17 residues. Germline loops: CDR1 SEHNR, CDR2 FQNEAQ (reference sequence). The variable domain in full, completed from reference TRBV7-9 and TRBJ2-3, reads DTGVSQNPRHKITKRGQNVTFRCDPISEHNRLYWYRQTLGQGPEFLTYFQNEAQLEKSRLLSDRFSAERPKGSFSTLEIQRTEQGDSAMYLCASSSSLTSGSTDTQYFGPGTRLTVL.

The chain links TRBV30 to TRBJ2-7; maybe TRBD1 (6 bases). The CDR3 spans 13 residues. Trimming took 3 bases from V and 3 from J, leaving 12 bases between them. Germline V gene sequence: CDR1 GTSNPN, CDR2 SVGIG (reference sequence). The CDR3 nucleotides are TGTGCCTGGAGGGCCCGGACAGTCTACGAGCAGTACTTC. Protein: CAWRARTVYEQYF.

The genes are TRBV9 and TRBJ1-1, with 8 bases that match TRBD1. This CDR3 comprises 13 residues. Trimming took 4 bases from V and 5 from J; bases not matched to a gene: 4. Germline assignment: CDR1 SGDLS and CDR2 YYNGEE. Here the CDR3 DNA reads TGTGCCAGCAGCTCAGGGGGCGAAACTGAAGCTTTCTTT. Protein: CASSSGGETEAFF.

The chain joins TRBV14 to TRBJ1-1; D is ambiguous. Between the trimmed V and J ends, which lost 4 bases and 2 bases, there was a span of 8 bases. The CDR3 is 13 amino acids. The V gene's germline CDR1 is SGHDN and CDR2 FVKESK. CDR3 in amino acids: CASSPLANTEAFF. The DNA for the CDR3 is TGTGCCAGCAGCCCCCTGGCCAACACTGAAGCTTTCTTT.

J is TRBJ1-1 and V is TRBV7-6, with D tentatively TRBD1 (5 bases). The CDR3 contains 14 residues. In germline, CDR1 is SGHVS, CDR2 FNYEAQ. The V end lost 5 bases, the J end lost 2 bases, and 12 bases lay between the germline ends. CDR3 sequence: CASSPAGPNTEAFF. Here the CDR3 DNA reads TGTGCCAGCAGCCCCGCGGGGCCAAACACTGAAGCTTTCTTT.

V is TRBV10-2 and J is TRBJ1-1; unclear D gene. The germline gives CDR1 WSHSY, CDR2 SAAADI. CDR3 length: 12 amino acids. V was clipped by 7 bases and J by 5 bases, with 11 bases between them. CDR3: CASTHTGTEAFF. The CDR3 DNA reads as TGCGCCAGCACTCACACCGGGACTGAAGCTTTCTTT.

The chain couples TRBV2 to TRBJ2-7; 9 nucleotides agree with TRBD1. Unmatched junction bases numbered 13, after V lost 0 bases and J lost 4 bases. CDR1 and CDR2 from the germline V gene are SNHLY and FYNNEI. This CDR3 has 18 amino acids. The CDR3 loop is CASSEALPGGTGRYEQYF. In DNA, the CDR3 is TGTGCCAGCAGTGAAGCGCTTCCTGGGGGGACAGGGAGGTACGAGCAGTACTTC.

This clone appeared a single time. V is TRBV12-3 or TRBV12-4 and J is TRBJ1-1; D is unclear. Trimming removed 6 bases from V and 4 bases from J, with 9 bases in between. The CDR3 consists of 12 residues. The CDR3 reads CASSPRSTEAFF. CDR3 sequence (DNA): TGTGCCAGCAGCCCTAGGAGCACTGAAGCTTTCTTT.

This clone was counted a single time. This chain links TRBV5-1 with TRBJ2-2; 7 bases fit TRBD1. CDR1 is SGHRS, CDR2 YFSETQ, per germline. This CDR3 has 14 amino acids. With 0 bases clipped from V and 7 bases from J, the junction kept 3 bases outside the gene matches. In nucleotides, the CDR3 is TGCGCCAGCAGCTTGGACAGGGGTGGCGGGGAGCTGTTTTTT. Its protein is CASSLDRGGGELFF.

This rearrangement joins TRBV5-1 to TRBJ1-4; D is possibly TRBD1 (6 bases). CDR3 length: 16 residues. Trimming stripped 4 bases from V and 5 bases from J, with 18 bases between. In germline, CDR1 is SGHRS, CDR2 YFSETQ. As DNA, the CDR3 is TGCGCCAGCAGCCGGGGGGCGCCGGACGGCAATGAAAAACTGTTTTTT. Translating it yields CASSRGAPDGNEKLFF.

The V call is TRBV2, the J call TRBJ1-5; D unresolved. CDR1 is SNHLY and CDR2 is FYNNEI in the germline V gene. Trimming pared 6 bases from V and 0 bases from J, leaving 9 bases between. The CDR3 has 14 amino acids. The CDR3 bases are TGTGCCAGCAGCGACTCTCATAGCAATCAGCCCCAGCATTTT. Its protein is CASSDSHSNQPQHF.

V usage is TRBV13 and J usage is TRBJ2-1, with 12 bases lining up with TRBD2. Germline loops: CDR1 PRHDT, CDR2 FYEKMQ (reference sequence). The CDR3 has 16 amino acids. Trimming removed 5 bases from V and 6 bases from J; junction bases left unmatched: 8. CDR3 protein: CASSPLLAGGPNEQFF. The CDR3 region has the DNA TGTGCCAGCAGCCCCCTACTAGCGGGGGGACCCAATGAGCAGTTCTTC.

The chain uses TRBV5-1 and TRBJ2-1; possibly TRBD1 for D (5 bases). Germline CDR1 and CDR2: SGHRS and YFSETQ. The CDR3 runs to 14 residues. V dropped 4 bases and J dropped 4 bases, with 12 bases sitting between them. CDR3 sequence: CASSIRTKYNEQFF. The CDR3 DNA reads TGCGCCAGCAGCATAAGGACAAAGTACAATGAGCAGTTCTTC.

The chain recombines TRBV5-1 with TRBJ1-1; TRBD1 matches 10 bases. CDR3 size: 17 residues. The J segment lost 4 bases and the V segment lost 3 bases, leaving 12 bases of the junction unmatched. The germline V gene has CDR1 SGHRS and CDR2 YFSETQ. Here the CDR3 DNA reads TGCGCCAGCAGCTCGACAGGGGGCGGACTGCAAGTCACTGAAGCTTTCTTT. This gives the protein CASSSTGGGLQVTEAFF. The whole variable domain, remainder taken from reference TRBV5-1 and TRBJ1-1, is KAGVTQTPRYLIKTRGQQVTLSCSPISGHRSVSWYQQTPGQGLQFLFEYFSETQRNKGNFPGRFSGRQFSNSRSEMNVSTLELGDSALYLCASSSTGGGLQVTEAFFGQGTRLTVV.

The genes are TRBV7-9 and TRBJ1-6; weak D call: TRBD1 (5 bases). V gave up 4 bases and J gave up 10 bases, with 14 bases separating them. The V gene's germline CDR1 is SEHNR and CDR2 FQNEAQ (reference sequence). The CDR3 totals 14 residues. CDR3 sequence reads: CASSSGRGESPLHF. The CDR3 nucleotides are TGTGCCAGCAGCTCCGGCCGGGGGGAGTCACCCCTCCACTTT.

J is TRBJ1-6 and V is TRBV5-5; TRBD1 matches at 7 bases. The CDR3 has 14 residues. Germline V gives CDR1 SGHKS, CDR2 YYEKEE (reference sequence). V gave up 3 bases and J gave up 6 bases; unmatched junction bases: 3. CDR3 loop: CASSWGTANSPLHF. DNA for the CDR3: TGTGCCAGCAGCTGGGGGACAGCTAATTCACCCCTCCACTTT.

The rearrangement joins TRBV30 to TRBJ1-1; 7 nucleotides line up with TRBD1. Germline lookup yields CDR1 GTSNPN and CDR2 SVGIG (reference sequence). V shed 3 bases, J shed 7 bases, and the junction held 8 bases outside the gene matches. The CDR3 has 13 amino acids. The CDR3 protein is CAWSIVRDSEAFF. CDR3 DNA sequence: TGTGCCTGGAGCATCGTCCGGGACAGTGAAGCTTTCTTT.

The chain is built from TRBV10-2 and TRBJ2-1; 9 nucleotides agree with TRBD2. The germline CDR1 and CDR2 sequences are WSHSY and SAAADI. V shed 3 bases, J shed 10 bases, and the junction held 7 bases outside the gene matches. The CDR3 covers 14 residues. CDR3 DNA sequence: TGCGCCAGCAGTGACCTAGCGGGGCGGGGGGAGCAGTTCTTC. Protein: CASSDLAGRGEQFF.

The V gene is TRBV27, the J gene TRBJ1-1; the match to TRBD1 covers 7 bases. CDR3 length: 14 residues. Losses at the gene ends were 5 bases for V and 4 bases for J; bases not matched to a gene: 7. Germline V CDR1 and CDR2: MNHEY, SMNVEV (reference sequence). CDR3 loop: CASSPGGWGTEAFF. The CDR3 DNA reads TGTGCCAGCAGTCCAGGGGGGTGGGGCACTGAAGCTTTCTTT.

This clone was seen a few times. The chain is built from TRBV27 and TRBJ1-6; maybe TRBD1 (6 bases). Germline-derived CDR1 and CDR2 are MNHEY and SMNVEV (reference sequence). The V end was cut by 3 bases, the J end by 6 bases, with 15 bases between. This CDR3 has 16 amino acids. The CDR3 DNA reads TGTGCCAGCAGTTTTACAGGGAGGGCCCCTAATTCACCCCTCCACTTT. Protein: CASSFTGRAPNSPLHF.

The rearrangement links TRBV2 to TRBJ1-5; possibly TRBD1 for D (5 bases). Trimming left V 8 bases short and J 7 bases short, with 15 bases between. The germline V gene has CDR1 SNHLY and CDR2 FYNNEI. CDR3 size: 13 residues. In nucleotides, the CDR3 is TGTGCCAGCGCACGTGAGGGGAGGCAGCCCCAGCATTTT. This gives the protein CASAREGRQPQHF. The full variable domain, in which reference TRBV2 and TRBJ1-5 provide the parts outside the CDR3, is EPEVTQTPSHQVTQMGQEVILRCVPISNHLYFYWYRQILGQKVEFLVSFYNNEISEKSEIFDDQFSVERPDGSNFTLKIRSTKLEDSAMYFCASAREGRQPQHFGDGTRLSIL.

This clone was seen a single time. This chain uses TRBV3-1 (or the pseudogene TRBV3-2) with TRBJ1-1; maybe TRBD1 (5 bases). Per the germline V gene, CDR1 is LGHDT and CDR2 is YNNKEL (reference sequence). The CDR3 runs to 16 residues. With 0 bases removed from V and 0 bases from J, the gap between germline ends came to 11 bases. CDR3 DNA: TGTGCCAGCAGCCAAGAAGGTGGACAAATGAACACTGAAGCTTTCTTT. This encodes CASSQEGGQMNTEAFF.

The rearrangement links TRBV5-6 to TRBJ2-2; 7 bases fit TRBD1. The junction had 8 bases not matched to a gene; V was cut back by 4 bases and J by 5 bases. CDR1 SGHDT and CDR2 YYEEEE come from the germline V gene. CDR3 length: 15 residues. In DNA, the CDR3 is TGTGCCAGCAGCACCCAGACAGGGCGGACCGGGGAGCTGTTTTTT. It codes for CASSTQTGRTGELFF.

This clone showed up just a few times. Written as DNA, the CDR3 is TGTGCCATCAGTGACAGATTTTCCTATGGCTACACCTTC. It encodes CAISDRFSYGYTF. The V and J genes are TRBV10-3 and TRBJ1-2; D unclear. The CDR3 is made up of 13 amino acids. Trimming shortened V by 3 bases and J by 4 bases, and 9 bases separated the two germline ends. Germline V gene lookup returns CDR1 ENHRY and CDR2 SYGVKD.

The chain recombines TRBV9 with TRBJ1-5, with D uncertain. This CDR3 is built from 15 residues. V lost 1 base, J lost 5 bases, and 13 bases lay in between. CDR1 and CDR2 from the germline V gene are SGDLS and YYNGEE. This CDR3 reads CASSVSGVPHQPQHF. CDR3 DNA: TGTGCCAGCAGCGTATCCGGGGTTCCTCATCAGCCCCAGCATTTT.

The chain recombines TRBV4-1 with TRBJ2-3; TRBD1 might be the D (5 bases). Trimming took 6 bases from V and 4 from J, leaving 11 bases between them. Germline loops: CDR1 MGHRA, CDR2 YSYEKL. CDR3 length: 13 residues. The CDR3 coding sequence is TGCGCCAGCAGAGGGCAGGGCGCAGATACGCAGTATTTT. Amino acid sequence: CASRGQGADTQYF.

This chain joins TRBV28 and TRBJ2-7; 8 nucleotides match TRBD1. The V gene's germline CDR1 is MDHEN and CDR2 SYDVKM. The CDR3 is 12 amino acids. Trimming took 8 bases from V and 4 from J; bases not matched to a gene: 4. CDR3 sequence reads: CASRQGRYEQYF. The CDR3 region has the DNA TGTGCCAGCCGACAGGGGAGGTACGAGCAGTACTTC.

CDR3 nucleotides: TGTGCCAGCAGCTTAGAGGAGTATGGTGAAGCTTTCTTT. Residues: CASSLEEYGEAFF. The J gene is TRBJ1-1, the V gene TRBV13; D is ambiguous. Germline V gene data show CDR1 as PRHDT and CDR2 as FYEKMQ (reference sequence). The CDR3 sequence is 13 residues long. Trimming stripped 1 base from V and 7 bases from J, with 10 bases between.

This clone was counted only a few times. The rearrangement links TRBV6-5 to TRBJ1-2; TRBD1 aligns across 8 bases. Losses at the gene ends were 6 bases for V and 2 bases for J; bases not matched to a gene: 8. This CDR3 is 15 amino acids long. In germline, CDR1 is MNHEY, CDR2 SVGAGI. The CDR3 region has the DNA TGTGCCAGCAGGGGGCAGGGGGCGGGAAACTATGGCTACACCTTC. Residues: CASRGQGAGNYGYTF.